This TCR beta chain was profiled in a study of molecular identifiers for immune sequencing clone quantification. Study summary: The replicate experiment used RNA from roughly 20,000 or 100,000 naive CD8 cells. This RNA was split into five aliquots, and four of them were sequenced.

Naive CD8 T cells were FACS-sorted by CD8+CD4-CCR7+CD45RA+ markers. Previously described methods and listed TCR primers produced bulk TCR libraries. In TCRdb, the PCR reads were re-called with MiXCR into one record per CDR3 protein. Of about 640,000 distinct CDR3 sequences in the sample, roughly 21% were seen once. The table lists this clonotype with many counts. Germline CDR1 LGHDT, CDR2 YNNKEL (reference sequence). The CDR3 contains 17 residues. V lost 5 bases and J lost 3; bases outside the gene matches: 12. The chain employs TRBV3-1 and TRBJ2-2, with 7 bases that match TRBD2. This TCR derives from a human donor in good health. Some libraries in this study had Jurkat cell RNA spiked in. The sequencing sample was made of naive CD8+ T cells from blood, with Jurkat cell RNA spiked in. Subset here: FACS-sorted CD8+CD4-CCR7+CD45RA+ naive T cells. CDR3 in amino acids: CASSFSGTDRYTGELFF. The CDR3 bases are TGTGCCAGCAGCTTCAGCGGGACGGATCGATACACCGGGGAGCTGTTTTTT.